This T cell receptor beta chain was documented in a study of T cells in Graves' hyperthyroidism and ophthalmopathy. Study-wide points: Blood held most thyroid clonotypes expanded above 0.001 frequency. The model's output predicted ophthalmopathy at a median of roughly 6.9 months prior to onset.

The CDR3 regions of TCR beta were amplified from RNA transcripts. The primer set for the first-round RT-PCR of the TCR CDR3 was HTBI. One entry per CDR3 protein, called by TCRdb with MiXCR from the multiplex PCR reads. The data contain 50,000 to 60,000 distinct CDR3 sequences, 48% of them singletons. To note about this clonotype: Its antigen is currently unknown.

This CDR3 has 18 amino acids. V dropped 2 bases and J dropped 11; count of bases not matched to a gene: 22. Germline CDR1 and CDR2: MNHEY and SVGAGI. What was sequenced was blood. V usage is TRBV6-5 and J usage is TRBJ2-3; TRBD2 agrees at 7 bases. The source is a woman aged 50 to 60 with Graves' ophthalmopathy. Here the CDR3 DNA reads TGTGCCAGCAGTTACGCACCACCGACTAGCTCAGAGGTCGACGAGCAGTATTTT. It encodes CASSYAPPTSSEVDEQYF.